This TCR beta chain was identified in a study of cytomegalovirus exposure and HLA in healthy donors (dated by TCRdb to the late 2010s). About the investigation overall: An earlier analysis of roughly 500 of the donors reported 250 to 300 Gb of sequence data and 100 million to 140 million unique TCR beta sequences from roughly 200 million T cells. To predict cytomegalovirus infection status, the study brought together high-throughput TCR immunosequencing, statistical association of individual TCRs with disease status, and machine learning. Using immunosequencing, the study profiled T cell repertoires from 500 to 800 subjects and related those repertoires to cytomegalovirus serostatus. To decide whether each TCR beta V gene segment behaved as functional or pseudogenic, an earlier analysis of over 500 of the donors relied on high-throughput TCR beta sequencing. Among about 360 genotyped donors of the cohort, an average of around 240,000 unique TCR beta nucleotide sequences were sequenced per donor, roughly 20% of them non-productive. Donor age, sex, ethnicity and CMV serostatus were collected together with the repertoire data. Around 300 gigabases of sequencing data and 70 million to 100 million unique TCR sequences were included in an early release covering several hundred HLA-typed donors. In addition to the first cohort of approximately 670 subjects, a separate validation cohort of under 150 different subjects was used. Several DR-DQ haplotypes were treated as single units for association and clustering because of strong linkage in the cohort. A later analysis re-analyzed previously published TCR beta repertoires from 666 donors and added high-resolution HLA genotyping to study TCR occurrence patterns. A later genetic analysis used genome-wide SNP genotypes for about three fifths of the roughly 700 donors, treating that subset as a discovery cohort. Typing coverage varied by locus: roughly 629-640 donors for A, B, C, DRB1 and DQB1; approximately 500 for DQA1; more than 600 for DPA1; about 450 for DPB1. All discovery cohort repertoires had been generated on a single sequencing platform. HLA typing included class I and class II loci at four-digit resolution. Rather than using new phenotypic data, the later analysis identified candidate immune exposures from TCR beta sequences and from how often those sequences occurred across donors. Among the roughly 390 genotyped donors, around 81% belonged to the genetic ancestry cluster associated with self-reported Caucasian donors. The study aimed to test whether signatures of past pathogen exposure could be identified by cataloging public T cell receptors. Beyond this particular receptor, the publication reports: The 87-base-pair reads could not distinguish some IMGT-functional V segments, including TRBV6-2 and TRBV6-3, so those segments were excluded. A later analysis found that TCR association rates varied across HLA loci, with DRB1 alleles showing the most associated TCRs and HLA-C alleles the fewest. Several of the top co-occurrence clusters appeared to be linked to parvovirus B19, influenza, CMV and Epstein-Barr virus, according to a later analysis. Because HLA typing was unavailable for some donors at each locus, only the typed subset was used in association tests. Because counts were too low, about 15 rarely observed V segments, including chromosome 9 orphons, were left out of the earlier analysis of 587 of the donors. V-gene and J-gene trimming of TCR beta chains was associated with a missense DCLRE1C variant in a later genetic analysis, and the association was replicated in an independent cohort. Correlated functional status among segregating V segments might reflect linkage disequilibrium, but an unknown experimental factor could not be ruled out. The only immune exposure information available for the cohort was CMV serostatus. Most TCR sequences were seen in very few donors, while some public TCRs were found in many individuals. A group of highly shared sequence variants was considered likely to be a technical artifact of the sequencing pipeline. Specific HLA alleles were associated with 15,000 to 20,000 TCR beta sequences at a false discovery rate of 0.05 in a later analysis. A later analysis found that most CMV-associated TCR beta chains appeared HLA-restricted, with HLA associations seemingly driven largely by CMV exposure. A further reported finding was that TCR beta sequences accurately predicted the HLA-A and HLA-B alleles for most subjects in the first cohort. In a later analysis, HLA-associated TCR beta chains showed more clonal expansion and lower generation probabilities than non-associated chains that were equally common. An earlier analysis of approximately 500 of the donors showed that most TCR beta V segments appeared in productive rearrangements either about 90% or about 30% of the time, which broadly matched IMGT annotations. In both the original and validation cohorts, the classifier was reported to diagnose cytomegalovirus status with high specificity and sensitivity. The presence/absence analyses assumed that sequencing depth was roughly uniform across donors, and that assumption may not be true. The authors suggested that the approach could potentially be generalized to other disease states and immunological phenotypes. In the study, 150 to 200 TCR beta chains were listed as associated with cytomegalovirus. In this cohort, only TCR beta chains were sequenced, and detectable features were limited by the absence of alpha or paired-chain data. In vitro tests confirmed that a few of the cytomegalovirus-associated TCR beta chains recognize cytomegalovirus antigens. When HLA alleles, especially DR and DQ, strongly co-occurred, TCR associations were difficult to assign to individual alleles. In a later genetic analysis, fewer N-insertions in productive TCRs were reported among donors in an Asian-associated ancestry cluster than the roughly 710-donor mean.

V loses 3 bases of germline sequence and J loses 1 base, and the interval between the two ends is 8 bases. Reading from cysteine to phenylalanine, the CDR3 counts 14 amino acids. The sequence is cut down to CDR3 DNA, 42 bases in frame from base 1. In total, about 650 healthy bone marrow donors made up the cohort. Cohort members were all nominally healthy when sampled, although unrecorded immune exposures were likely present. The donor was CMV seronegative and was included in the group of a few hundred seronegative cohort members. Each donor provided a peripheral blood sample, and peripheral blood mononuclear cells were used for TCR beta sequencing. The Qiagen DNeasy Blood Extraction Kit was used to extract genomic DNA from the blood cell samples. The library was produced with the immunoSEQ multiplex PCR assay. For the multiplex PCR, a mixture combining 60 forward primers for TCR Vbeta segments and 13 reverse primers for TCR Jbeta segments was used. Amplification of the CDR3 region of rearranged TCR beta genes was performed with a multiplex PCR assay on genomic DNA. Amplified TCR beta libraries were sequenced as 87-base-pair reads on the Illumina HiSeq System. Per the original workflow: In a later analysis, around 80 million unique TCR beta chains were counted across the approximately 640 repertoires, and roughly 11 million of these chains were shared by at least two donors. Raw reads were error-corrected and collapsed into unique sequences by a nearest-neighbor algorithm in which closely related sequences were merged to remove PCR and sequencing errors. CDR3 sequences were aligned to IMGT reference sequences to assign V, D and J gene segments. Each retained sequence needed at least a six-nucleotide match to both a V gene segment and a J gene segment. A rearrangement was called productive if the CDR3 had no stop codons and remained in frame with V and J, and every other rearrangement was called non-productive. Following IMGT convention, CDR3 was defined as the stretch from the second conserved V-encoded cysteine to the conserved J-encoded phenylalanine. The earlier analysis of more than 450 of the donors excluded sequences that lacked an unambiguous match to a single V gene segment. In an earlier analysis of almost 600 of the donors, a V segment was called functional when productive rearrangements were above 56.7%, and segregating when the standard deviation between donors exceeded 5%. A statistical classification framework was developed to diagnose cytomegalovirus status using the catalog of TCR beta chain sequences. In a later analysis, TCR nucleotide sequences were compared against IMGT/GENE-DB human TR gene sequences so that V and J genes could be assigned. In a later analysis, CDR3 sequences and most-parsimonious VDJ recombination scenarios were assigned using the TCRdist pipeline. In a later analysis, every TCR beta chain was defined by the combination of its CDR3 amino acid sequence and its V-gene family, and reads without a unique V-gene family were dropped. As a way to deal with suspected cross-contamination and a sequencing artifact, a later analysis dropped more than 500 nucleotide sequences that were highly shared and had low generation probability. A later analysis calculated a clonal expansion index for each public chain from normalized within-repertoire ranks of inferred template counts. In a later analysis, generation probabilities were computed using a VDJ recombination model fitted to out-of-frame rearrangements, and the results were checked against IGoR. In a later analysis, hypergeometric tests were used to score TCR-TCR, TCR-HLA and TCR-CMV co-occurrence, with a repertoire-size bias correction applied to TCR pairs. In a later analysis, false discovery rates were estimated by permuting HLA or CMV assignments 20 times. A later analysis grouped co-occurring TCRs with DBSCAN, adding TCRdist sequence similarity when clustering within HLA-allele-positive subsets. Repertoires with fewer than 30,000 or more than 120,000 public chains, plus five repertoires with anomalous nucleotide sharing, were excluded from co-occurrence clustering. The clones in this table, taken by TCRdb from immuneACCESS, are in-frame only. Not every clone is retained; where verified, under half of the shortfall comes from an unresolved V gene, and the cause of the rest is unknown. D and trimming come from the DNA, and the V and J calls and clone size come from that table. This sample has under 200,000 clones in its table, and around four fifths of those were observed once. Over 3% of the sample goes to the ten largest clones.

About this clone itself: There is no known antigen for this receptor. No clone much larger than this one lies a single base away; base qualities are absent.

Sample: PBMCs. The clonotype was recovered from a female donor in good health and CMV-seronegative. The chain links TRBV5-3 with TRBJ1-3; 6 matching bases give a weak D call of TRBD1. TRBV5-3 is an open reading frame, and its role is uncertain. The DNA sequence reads TGTGCCAGAAGCTCGGGGACATCTGGAAACACCATATATTTT. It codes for CARSSGTSGNTIYF.